The 12 T cell receptor beta chains below come from one sample, sequenced in a study of blood T cell repertoires in COVID-19. Libraries were prepared by immunoSEQ multiplex PCR; TCRdb keeps only in-frame clonotypes and omits some of them. The repertoire holds nearly 15,000 clones, with around 74% as singletons. The source material was peripheral blood. All receptors come from a man in his 60s with acute or convalescent COVID-19.

J is TRBJ1-4 and V is TRBV15, with unresolved D. Trimming removed 0 bases from V and 5 bases from J, with 13 bases in between. From germline, CDR1 is LNHNV and CDR2 YYDKDF (reference sequence). The CDR3 covers 16 residues. This CDR3 is CATSRDRSGYNEKLFF. CDR3 DNA: TGTGCCACCAGCAGAGATCGGTCGGGATACAATGAAAAACTGTTTTTT.

The chain uses TRBV5-5 and TRBJ1-5; 7 bases line up with TRBD1. J was trimmed by 2 bases and V by 3 bases; bases with no gene match: 8. The CDR3 runs 16 residues. Per the germline V gene, CDR1 is SGHKS and CDR2 is YYEKEE (reference sequence). CDR3 protein: CASSYTGEVGNQPQHF. CDR3 nucleotide sequence: TGTGCCAGCAGCTATACAGGGGAAGTCGGCAATCAGCCCCAGCATTTT.

The chain uses TRBV6-6 and TRBJ2-7; 9 positions agree with TRBD1. J gave up 1 base and V 5 bases, and 9 bases lay outside the gene matches. The CDR3 has 16 residues. Germline values: CDR1 MNHNY, CDR2 SVGAGI (reference sequence). The CDR3: CASSSLGTGTSYEQYF. CDR3 bases: TGTGCCAGCAGTAGTTTAGGGACAGGGACATCCTACGAGCAGTACTTC.

This clone is deemed medium-sized. The chain has TRBV30 and TRBJ2-7; no clear D gene. Germline assignment: CDR1 GTSNPN and CDR2 SVGIG (reference sequence). Between the trimmed V and J ends, which lost 3 bases and 4 bases, there was a span of 22 bases. The CDR3 extends over 16 amino acids. The CDR3 loop is CAWSPPHRGDGYEQYF. The CDR3 DNA reads as TGTGCCTGGAGCCCCCCGCACCGAGGCGATGGTTACGAGCAGTACTTC.

V and J are TRBV27 and TRBJ1-2, with D perhaps matching TRBD1 (5 bases). Deletions cut 7 bases from V and 4 bases from J, with 16 bases between. Germline CDR1 and CDR2: MNHEY and SMNVEV (reference sequence). The CDR3 runs 14 residues. This chain's CDR3 is CASNSRGSSYGYTF. As DNA, the CDR3 is TGTGCCAGCAATTCTCGGGGGAGTAGCTATGGCTACACCTTC.

A word on this clone: An end of the junction differs from the germline gene, which may be a read error. This sequence joins TRBV7-7 and TRBJ2-1; possibly TRBD2 for D (5 bases). CDR3 size: 13 residues. Germline CDR1 reads SSHAT; CDR2 reads FNYEAQ (reference sequence). CDR3 region: CASSLAPVDEQFF. The DNA for the CDR3 is TGTGCTAGCAGCTTAGCGCCGGTAGATGAGCAGTTCTTC.

This clone has more than one count but fewer than ten. The CDR3 DNA sequence: TGTGCCAGCAGCCAGGCCAACACTGAAGCTTTCTTT. Translating it yields CASSQANTEAFF. The chain links TRBV7-9 to TRBJ1-1; D ambiguous. Per the germline V gene, CDR1 is SEHNR and CDR2 is FQNEAQ (reference sequence). The CDR3 has 12 amino acids. V dropped 5 bases and J dropped 2 bases, with 6 bases sitting between them.

This clone appeared a few times. The rearrangement joins TRBV7-9 to TRBJ2-1; 7 positions agree with TRBD2. Germline V gene lookup returns CDR1 SEHNR and CDR2 FQNEAQ (reference sequence). The ends lost 2 bases at V and 8 bases at J; junction bases unmatched: 9. This CDR3 is built from 15 residues. For the CDR3, the DNA is TGTGCCAGCAGCTTATCTCTAGCGGAGTTGGATGAGCAGTTCTTC. It is translated as CASSLSLAELDEQFF.

The V and J genes are TRBV9 and TRBJ1-1; 7 positions agree with TRBD1. Germline values: CDR1 SGDLS, CDR2 YYNGEE. The CDR3 covers 13 residues. The ends lost 3 bases at V and 5 bases at J; junction bases unmatched: 4. The CDR3 nucleotides read TGTGCCAGCAGCGCGACAGGGAAGACTGAAGCTTTCTTT. It encodes CASSATGKTEAFF.

This chain connects TRBV5-6 to TRBJ1-2, with 8 bases fitting TRBD1. This CDR3 spans 14 amino acids. Germline V gene data show CDR1 as SGHDT and CDR2 as YYEEEE. Trimming removed 3 bases from V and 4 bases from J; junction bases left unmatched: 5. The CDR3 sequence: CASSSDRGSYGYTF. The CDR3 DNA reads TGTGCCAGCAGCTCAGACAGGGGAAGCTATGGCTACACCTTC.

The rearrangement uses TRBV15 and TRBJ1-1; the D gene is possibly TRBD1 (6 bases). CDR1 is LNHNV and CDR2 is YYDKDF in the germline V gene (reference sequence). This CDR3 has 16 residues. Deletions cut 0 bases from V and 1 base from J, with 12 bases between. The CDR3 region is CATSRDAGGRNTEAFF. Written as DNA, the CDR3 is TGTGCCACCAGCAGAGACGCGGGGGGCAGGAACACTGAAGCTTTCTTT.

This clone was detected a few times. The chain employs TRBV19 and TRBJ1-1; 7 bases align to TRBD1. J lost 3 bases, V lost 6 bases, and 7 bases had no gene match. CDR3 length: 14 residues. Germline CDR1 LNHDA, CDR2 SQIVND (reference sequence). DNA of the CDR3: TGTGCCAGTAGAAAAACAGGGGCTCACACTGAAGCTTTCTTT. Its translation is CASRKTGAHTEAFF.